The clone carrying this T cell receptor beta chain was counted at least ten times. What it binds is not known. Synthesis of cDNA used 5'RACE (with 10-nucleotide random UMIs). From 15-18 subjects, each sequencing run yielded over 180 million TCR-beta sequences. TCRdb independently ran MiXCR on the 5' RACE reads; one entry per CDR3 protein. The sample has more than 55,000 distinct CDR3 sequences; around a tenth are singletons. The record originates from a study of neurological immune-mediated disorders. Study-level findings and limits: No expanded-clone CDR3 amino acid sequence recurred across subjects, suggesting private TCR-beta repertoires. HTLV-1-associated myelopathy had the most TCR clonal expansion, and multiple sclerosis had the least, less than healthy controls.

Time point specified: longitudinal time-point 2. The CDR3 covers 16 residues. With V trimmed by 3 bases and J by 8 bases, 7 bases remained unmatched. In germline, CDR1 is SGHRS, CDR2 YFSETQ. The chain carries TRBV5-1 and TRBJ2-1; TRBD2 matches at 14 bases. The source material was PBMCs. The origin of this receptor is a man under 40 in good health. The CDR3 bases are TGCGCCAGCAGCTCCACCGGGACTAGCGGGAGCTATGAGCAGTTCTTC. This sequence encodes CASSSTGTSGSYEQFF.